Each of the 12 T cell receptor beta chains below was sequenced from the same sample in a study of T cells in Graves' hyperthyroidism and ophthalmopathy. RNA transcripts yielded amplified TCR beta CDR3 regions. In the first-round RT-PCR of the TCR CDR3, the HTBI primer set was used. MiXCR, run by TCRdb on the multiplex PCR reads, gives a single entry per CDR3 protein. The sample shows about 600,000 distinct CDR3 sequences, approximately 14% of them seen only once. Sequencing was done on a sample of blood. The receptors were gathered from a young woman with Graves' ophthalmopathy.

In this sample, this clonotype turned up many times. The chain joins TRBV12-3 or TRBV12-4 to TRBJ2-7, with D possibly called TRBD1 or TRBD2 (5 bases each). Trimming shortened V by 6 bases and J by 2 bases, and 14 bases separated the two germline ends. The CDR3 is 14 amino acids. In DNA form, the CDR3 reads TGTGCCAGCAGCGCCGGGACGCAAGCCTACGAGCAGTACTTC. As protein: CASSAGTQAYEQYF.

This clonotype was detected many times. The chain has TRBV12-3 or TRBV12-4 and TRBJ2-5; D is ambiguous. The CDR3 is made up of 12 amino acids. With 8 bases removed from V and 2 bases from J, the gap between germline ends came to 9 bases. CDR3 bases: TGTGCCAGCTCGGGCGATCAAGAGACCCAGTACTTC. Protein: CASSGDQETQYF.

The chain joins TRBV7-8 to TRBJ1-4, with TRBD1 as a possible D gene (6 bases). Trimming left V 2 bases short and J 4 bases short, with 11 bases between. CDR1 is SGHVS, CDR2 FQNEAQ, per germline. The CDR3 is 15 residues long. The CDR3 region is CASSLQGGYNEKLFF. Written as DNA, the CDR3 is TGTGCCAGCAGCTTACAAGGGGGTTATAATGAAAAACTGTTTTTT.

The chain recombines TRBV20-1 with TRBJ2-5; 10 bases agree with TRBD2. V lost 4 bases and J lost 3; bases outside the gene matches: 8. The CDR3 extends over 15 amino acids. Germline V gene lookup returns CDR1 DFQATT and CDR2 SNEGSKA (reference sequence). The CDR3 region is CSANGASGSEETQYF. CDR3 DNA sequence: TGCAGTGCTAATGGGGCTAGCGGGAGCGAAGAGACCCAGTACTTC.

This clonotype was seen many times. The J gene is TRBJ1-1, the V gene TRBV30; no definite D call. The CDR3 covers 11 residues. Trimming took off 6 bases at V and 0 bases at J, with 5 bases between the two ends. The germline V gene encodes CDR1 GTSNPN and CDR2 SVGIG (reference sequence). The CDR3 DNA reads as TGTGCCTGCGGACTGAACACTGAAGCTTTCTTT. This encodes CACGLNTEAFF. Full variable domain (rest looked up from reference TRBV30 and TRBJ1-1): SQTIHQWPATLVQPVGSPLSLECTVEGTSNPNLYWYRQAAGRGLQLLFYSVGIGQISSEVPQNLSASRPQDRQFILSSKKLLLSDSGFYLCACGLNTEAFFGQGTRLTVV.

Ten or more counts support this clonotype. This chain uses TRBV28 with TRBJ1-1; unclear D gene. Germline V CDR1 and CDR2: MDHEN, SYDVKM. CDR3 length: 12 amino acids. The V end lost 0 bases, the J end lost 1 base, and 0 bases lay between the germline ends. As DNA, the CDR3 is TGTGCCAGCAGTTTATGGAACACTGAAGCTTTCTTT. Translation: CASSLWNTEAFF.

This chain uses TRBV20-1 with TRBJ2-5; TRBD1 matches at 7 bases. The CDR3 spans 13 residues. The V gene's germline CDR1 is DFQATT and CDR2 SNEGSKA (reference sequence). Germline trimming cut 5 bases from V and 5 bases from J; bases unmatched to any gene: 8. The CDR3 here is CSAPSTGEETQYF. The CDR3 coding sequence is TGCAGTGCTCCGTCTACAGGGGAGGAGACCCAGTACTTC.

This clonotype occurred many times. This chain joins TRBV27 and TRBJ1-1; 7 bases line up with TRBD1. This CDR3 has 13 residues. CDR1 MNHEY and CDR2 SMNVEV come from the germline V gene (reference sequence). Unmatched junction bases numbered 2, after V lost 7 bases and J lost 0 bases. DNA of the CDR3: TGTGCCAGCACCCAGGGGGTGAACACTGAAGCTTTCTTT. It encodes CASTQGVNTEAFF.

This clonotype was found many times. The genes are TRBV27 and TRBJ2-7; no clear D gene. Germline V gives CDR1 MNHEY, CDR2 SMNVEV (reference sequence). V lost 0 bases, J lost 0 bases, and 3 bases lay in between. The CDR3 totals 13 residues. The CDR3 sequence is CASSLSYSYEQYF. DNA of the CDR3: TGTGCCAGCAGTTTATCCTACTCCTACGAGCAGTACTTC.

This clonotype was detected many times. V gene TRBV2 combines with J gene TRBJ2-7; TRBD2 matches 7 bases. J gave up 0 bases and V 9 bases, and 8 bases lay outside the gene matches. The CDR3 covers 14 residues. CDR1 and CDR2 (germline): SNHLY, FYNNEI. The CDR3 nucleotides are TGTGCCAGAAAGATTGCGGGAGCCTCCTACGAGCAGTACTTC. Encoded protein: CARKIAGASYEQYF.

This rearrangement joins TRBV4-1 to TRBJ1-4, with D possibly being TRBD1 (6 bases). This CDR3 spans 15 amino acids. V lost 3 bases to trimming and J lost 5 bases, with 13 bases between them. CDR1 and CDR2 (germline): MGHRA, YSYEKL. CDR3 DNA: TGCGCCAGCAGCCACAGGGGTCGGGTAAATGAAAAACTGTTTTTT. Residues: CASSHRGRVNEKLFF.

This clonotype was recorded many times. The chain employs TRBV27 and TRBJ2-1; perhaps D is TRBD1 or TRBD2 (6 bases each). CDR1 MNHEY and CDR2 SMNVEV come from the germline V gene (reference sequence). The CDR3 consists of 15 residues. Trimming shortened V by 8 bases and J by 2 bases, and 16 bases separated the two germline ends. The chain's CDR3 is CASWGAEGTYNEQFF. CDR3 DNA sequence: TGTGCCAGCTGGGGGGCGGAGGGGACCTACAATGAGCAGTTCTTC.